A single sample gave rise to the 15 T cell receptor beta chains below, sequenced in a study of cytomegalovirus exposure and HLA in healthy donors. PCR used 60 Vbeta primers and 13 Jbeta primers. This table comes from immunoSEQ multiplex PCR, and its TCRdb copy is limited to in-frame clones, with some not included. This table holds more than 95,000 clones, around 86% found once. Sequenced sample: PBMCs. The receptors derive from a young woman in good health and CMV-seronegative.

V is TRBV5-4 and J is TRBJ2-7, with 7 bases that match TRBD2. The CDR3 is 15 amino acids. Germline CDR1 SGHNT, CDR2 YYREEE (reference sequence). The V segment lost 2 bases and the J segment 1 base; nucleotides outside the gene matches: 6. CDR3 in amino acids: CASSFGSGPSYEQYF. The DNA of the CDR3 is TGTGCCAGCAGCTTTGGTAGCGGGCCTTCCTACGAGCAGTACTTC.

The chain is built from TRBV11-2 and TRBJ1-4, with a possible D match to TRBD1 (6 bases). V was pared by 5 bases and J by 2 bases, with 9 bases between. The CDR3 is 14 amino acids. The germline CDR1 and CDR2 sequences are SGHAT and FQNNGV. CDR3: CASSPGQTNEKLFF. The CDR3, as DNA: TGTGCCAGCAGCCCAGGACAGACTAATGAAAAACTGTTTTTT.

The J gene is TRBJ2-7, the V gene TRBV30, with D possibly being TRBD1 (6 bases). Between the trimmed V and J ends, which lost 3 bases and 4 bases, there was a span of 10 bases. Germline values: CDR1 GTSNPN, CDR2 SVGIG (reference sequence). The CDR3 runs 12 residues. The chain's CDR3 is CAWRQGAYEQYF. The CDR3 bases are TGTGCCTGGAGACAGGGTGCGTACGAGCAGTACTTC.

As DNA, the CDR3 is TGTGCCAGCAGTTTCCGCGGGAGACAAGAGACCCAGTACTTC. Protein: CASSFRGRQETQYF. The chain has TRBV27 and TRBJ2-5; 7 positions match TRBD2. Trimming at V came to 3 bases and at J to 2 bases, leaving 3 bases not matched to a gene. This CDR3 region has 14 residues. Per germline, CDR1 MNHEY and CDR2 SMNVEV (reference sequence).

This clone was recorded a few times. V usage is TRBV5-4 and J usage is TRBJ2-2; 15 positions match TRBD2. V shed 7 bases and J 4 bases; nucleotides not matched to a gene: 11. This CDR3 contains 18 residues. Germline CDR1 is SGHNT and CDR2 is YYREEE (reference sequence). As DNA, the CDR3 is TGTGCCAGCGGTTCTGGACTAGCGGGAGGGCCGTTCACCGGGGAGCTGTTTTTT. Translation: CASGSGLAGGPFTGELFF. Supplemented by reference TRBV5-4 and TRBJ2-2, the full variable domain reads ETGVTQSPTHLIKTRGQQVTLRCSSQSGHNTVSWYQQALGQGPQFIFQYYREEENGRGNFPPRFSGLQFPNYSSELNVNALELDDSALYLCASGSGLAGGPFTGELFFGEGSRLTVL.

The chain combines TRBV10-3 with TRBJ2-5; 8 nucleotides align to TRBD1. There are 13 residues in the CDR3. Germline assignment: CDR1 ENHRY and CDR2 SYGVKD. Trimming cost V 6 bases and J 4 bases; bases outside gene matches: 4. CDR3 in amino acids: CAISRGQGETQYF. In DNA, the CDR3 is TGTGCCATCAGCCGCGGACAGGGAGAGACCCAGTACTTC.

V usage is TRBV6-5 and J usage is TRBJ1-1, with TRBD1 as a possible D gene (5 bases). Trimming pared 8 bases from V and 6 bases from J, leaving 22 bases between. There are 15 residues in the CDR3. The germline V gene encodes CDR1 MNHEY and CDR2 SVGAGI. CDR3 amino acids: CASSSTGGVYSEAFF. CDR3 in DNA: TGTGCCAGCTCCTCCACCGGGGGGGTCTACTCTGAAGCTTTCTTT.

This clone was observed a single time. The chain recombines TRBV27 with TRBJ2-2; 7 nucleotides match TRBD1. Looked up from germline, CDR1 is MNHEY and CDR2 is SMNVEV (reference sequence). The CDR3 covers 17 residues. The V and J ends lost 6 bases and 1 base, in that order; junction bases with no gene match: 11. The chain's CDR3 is CASSLLRGTLNTGELFF. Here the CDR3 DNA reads TGTGCCAGCAGCCTGCTCAGGGGGACCCTGAACACCGGGGAGCTGTTTTTT.

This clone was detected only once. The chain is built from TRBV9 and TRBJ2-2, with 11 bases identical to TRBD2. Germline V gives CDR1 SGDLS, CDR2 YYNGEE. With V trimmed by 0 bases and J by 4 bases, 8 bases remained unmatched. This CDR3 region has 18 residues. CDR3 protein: CASSVARTSGRSTGELFF. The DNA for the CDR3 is TGTGCCAGCAGCGTAGCCCGAACTAGCGGGAGAAGCACCGGGGAGCTGTTTTTT.

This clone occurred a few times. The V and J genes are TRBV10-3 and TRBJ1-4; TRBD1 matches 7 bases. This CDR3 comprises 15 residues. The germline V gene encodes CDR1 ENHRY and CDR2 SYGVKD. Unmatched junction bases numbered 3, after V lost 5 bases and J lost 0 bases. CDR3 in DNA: TGTGCCATCAGTTTCGACAGGGCAACTAATGAAAAACTGTTTTTT. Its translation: CAISFDRATNEKLFF.

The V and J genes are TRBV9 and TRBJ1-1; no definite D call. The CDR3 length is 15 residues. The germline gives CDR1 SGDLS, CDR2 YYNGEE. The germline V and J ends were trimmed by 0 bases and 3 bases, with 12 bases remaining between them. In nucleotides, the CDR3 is TGTGCCAGCAGCGTAGATGAGGGAAGTTACACTGAAGCTTTCTTT. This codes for CASSVDEGSYTEAFF.

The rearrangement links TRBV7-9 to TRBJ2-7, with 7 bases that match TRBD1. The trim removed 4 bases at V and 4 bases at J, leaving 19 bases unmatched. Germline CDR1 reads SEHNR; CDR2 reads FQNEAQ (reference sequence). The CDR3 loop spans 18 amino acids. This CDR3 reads CASSSLRLTPGQIYEQYF. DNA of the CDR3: TGTGCCAGCAGCTCATTACGCCTTACTCCGGGACAGATATACGAGCAGTACTTC.

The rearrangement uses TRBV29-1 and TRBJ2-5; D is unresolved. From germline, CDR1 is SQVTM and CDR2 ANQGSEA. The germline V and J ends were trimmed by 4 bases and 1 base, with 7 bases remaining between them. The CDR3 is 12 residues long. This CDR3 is CSVAQSQETQYF. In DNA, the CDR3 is TGCAGCGTTGCTCAGTCCCAAGAGACCCAGTACTTC.

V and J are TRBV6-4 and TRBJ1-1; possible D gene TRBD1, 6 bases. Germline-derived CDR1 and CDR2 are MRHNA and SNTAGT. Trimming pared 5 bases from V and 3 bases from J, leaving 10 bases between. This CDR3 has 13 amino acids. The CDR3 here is CASSSRTDTEAFF. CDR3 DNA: TGTGCCAGCAGTTCAAGGACAGACACTGAAGCTTTCTTT.

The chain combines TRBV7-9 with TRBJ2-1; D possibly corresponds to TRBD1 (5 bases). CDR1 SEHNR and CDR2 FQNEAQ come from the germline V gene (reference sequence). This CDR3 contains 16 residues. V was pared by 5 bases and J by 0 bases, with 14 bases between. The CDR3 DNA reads TGTGCCAGCAGCCCGTGGTTTCAGGGCTCCTACAATGAGCAGTTCTTC. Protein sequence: CASSPWFQGSYNEQFF.